These 8 T cell receptor beta chains were sequenced from one sample in a study of T-cell memory formation after mild COVID-19. TCRdb reprocessed the 5' RACE reads with MiXCR, giving one entry per CDR3 protein. Here the sample spans hundreds of thousands of distinct CDR3 sequences, 25% to 30% being singletons. The sequenced sample consisted of PBMCs or a T cell subset sorted from them (not recorded which). The receptors shown here come from an adult woman who had mild COVID-19 (a few samples of this study predate the infection). Cell type and time point are not known.

The rearrangement joins TRBV7-9 to TRBJ1-1; 11 bases are a match to TRBD1. J lost 5 bases, V lost 4 bases, and 6 bases had no gene match. The CDR3 runs 15 residues. The germline V gene encodes CDR1 SEHNR and CDR2 FQNEAQ (reference sequence). In nucleotides, the CDR3 is TGTGCCAGCAGCTCCACCGGGACAGGGGGAACTGAAGCTTTCTTT. Protein sequence: CASSSTGTGGTEAFF. Together with reference TRBV7-9 and TRBJ1-1, the CDR3 gives the full variable domain: DTGVSQNPRHKITKRGQNVTFRCDPISEHNRLYWYRQTLGQGPEFLTYFQNEAQLEKSRLLSDRFSAERPKGSFSTLEIQRTEQGDSAMYLCASSSTGTGGTEAFFGQGTRLTVV.

The sample holds a few counts of this clonotype. The V call is TRBV5-1, the J call TRBJ2-5; D is possibly TRBD1 (5 bases). The ends were cut back, 4 bases at V and 0 bases at J, with 7 bases in the middle. Germline CDR1 and CDR2: SGHRS and YFSETQ. The CDR3 length is 13 residues. In DNA, the CDR3 is TGCGCCAGCAGCAGACAGTACCAAGAGACCCAGTACTTC. As protein: CASSRQYQETQYF.

The chain links TRBV12-3 or TRBV12-4 to TRBJ2-7; D is undetermined. V was trimmed by 2 bases and J by 4 bases, leaving 6 bases between them. The CDR3 has 12 amino acids. CDR3 sequence reads: CASSLIKYEQYF. The CDR3 DNA reads as TGTGCCAGCAGTTTAATAAAGTACGAGCAGTACTTC.

This clonotype has a handful of counts. This chain uses TRBV20-1 with TRBJ2-1; maybe TRBD1 (7 bases). Germline CDR1 reads DFQATT; CDR2 reads SNEGSKA (reference sequence). V was pared by 3 bases and J by 9 bases, with 18 bases between. CDR3 length: 14 amino acids. The CDR3 region is CSASQGGLSGEQFF. The CDR3 DNA reads TGCAGTGCTAGTCAGGGGGGCCTGAGCGGTGAGCAGTTCTTC.

This clonotype was detected once. The chain carries TRBV25-1 and TRBJ1-2; D is possibly TRBD1 (5 bases). V was clipped by 3 bases and J by 6 bases, with 8 bases between them. This CDR3 contains 12 residues. Germline-derived CDR1 and CDR2 are MGHDK and SYGVNS. The chain's CDR3 is CASSDGADGYTF. The CDR3 DNA follows: TGTGCCAGCAGTGACGGGGCCGATGGCTACACCTTC.

This clonotype has only a few counts. This chain links TRBV4-1 with TRBJ1-6; a weak D match, TRBD1 (5 bases). The V gene lost 4 bases and the J gene lost 4 bases, with 8 bases spanning the gap. Germline V gene data show CDR1 as MGHRA and CDR2 as YSYEKL. The CDR3 covers 14 residues. The CDR3 region has the DNA TGCGCCAGCAGCCGACAGACATATAATTCACCCCTCCACTTT. Its translation is CASSRQTYNSPLHF.

This clonotype was observed many times. This chain uses TRBV7-9 with TRBJ2-1; the match to TRBD1 covers 7 bases. The V gene's germline CDR1 is SEHNR and CDR2 FQNEAQ (reference sequence). The J segment lost 8 bases and the V segment lost 7 bases, leaving 11 bases of the junction unmatched. The CDR3 is 14 amino acids. CDR3 amino acids: CASTLVTGIDEQFF. The CDR3 nucleotides read TGTGCCAGCACCCTCGTGACAGGGATCGATGAGCAGTTCTTC.

The sample holds a few counts of this clonotype. The chain employs TRBV7-2 and TRBJ1-1, with 9 bases lining up with TRBD1. CDR1 SGHTA and CDR2 FQGNSA come from the germline V gene. This CDR3 contains 16 residues. The J segment lost 0 bases and the V segment lost 3 bases, leaving 5 bases of the junction unmatched. Here the CDR3 reads CASSFTGGQLNTEAFF. Here the CDR3 DNA reads TGTGCCAGCAGCTTCACAGGGGGCCAGTTGAACACTGAAGCTTTCTTT.